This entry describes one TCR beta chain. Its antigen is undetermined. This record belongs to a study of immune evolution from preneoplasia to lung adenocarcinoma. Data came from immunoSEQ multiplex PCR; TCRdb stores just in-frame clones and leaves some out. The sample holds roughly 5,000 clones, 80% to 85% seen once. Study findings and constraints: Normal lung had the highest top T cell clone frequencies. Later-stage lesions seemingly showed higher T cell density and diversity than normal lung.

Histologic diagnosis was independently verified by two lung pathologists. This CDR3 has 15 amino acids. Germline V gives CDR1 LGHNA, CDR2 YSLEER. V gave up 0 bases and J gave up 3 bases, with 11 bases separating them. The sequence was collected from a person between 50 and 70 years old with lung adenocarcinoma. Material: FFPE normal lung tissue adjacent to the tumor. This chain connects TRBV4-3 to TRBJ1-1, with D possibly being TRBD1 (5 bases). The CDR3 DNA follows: TGCGCCAGCAGCCAAGACTACGGAGGGGACACTGAAGCTTTCTTT. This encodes CASSQDYGGDTEAFF.